This T cell receptor (beta chain) was sequenced during a study of neurological immune-mediated disorders. 5'RACE generated cDNA with 10-nucleotide random UMIs. TCRdb re-analysed the 5' RACE reads in MiXCR, keeping a single row per CDR3 protein. This sample carries about 120,000 distinct CDR3 sequences, 3% to 3.5% of them seen once, and the ten largest clones take 1% to 1.5%. The unsorted libraries had their origin in 2 million PBMCs stored at -80 C. There are many counts of this clonotype. The sample comprised PBMCs. The sequence derives from a woman aged 25 to 39 with multiple sclerosis.

The CDR3 spells CASGETDRVFQPQHF. The CDR3 DNA reads TGTGCCAGCGGAGAAACGGACAGGGTGTTTCAGCCCCAGCATTTT. This chain links TRBV12-3 or TRBV12-4 with TRBJ1-5; 8 bases agree with TRBD1. V shed 8 bases and J 6 bases; nucleotides not matched to a gene: 12. This CDR3 region has 15 residues.